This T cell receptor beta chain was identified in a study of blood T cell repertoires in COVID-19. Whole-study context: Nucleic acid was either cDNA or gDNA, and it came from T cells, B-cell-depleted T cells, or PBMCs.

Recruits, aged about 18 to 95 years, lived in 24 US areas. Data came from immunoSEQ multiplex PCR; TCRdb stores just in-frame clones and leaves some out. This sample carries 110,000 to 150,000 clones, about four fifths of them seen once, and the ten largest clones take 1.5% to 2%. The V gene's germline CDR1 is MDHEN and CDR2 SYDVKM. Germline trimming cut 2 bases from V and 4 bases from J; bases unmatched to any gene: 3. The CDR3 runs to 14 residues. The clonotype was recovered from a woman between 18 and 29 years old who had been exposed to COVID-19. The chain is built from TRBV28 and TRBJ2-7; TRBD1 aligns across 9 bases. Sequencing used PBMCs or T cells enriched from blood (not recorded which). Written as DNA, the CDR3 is TGTGCCAGCAGTTTAAACGGACAGGGGTACGAGCAGTACTTC. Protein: CASSLNGQGYEQYF.